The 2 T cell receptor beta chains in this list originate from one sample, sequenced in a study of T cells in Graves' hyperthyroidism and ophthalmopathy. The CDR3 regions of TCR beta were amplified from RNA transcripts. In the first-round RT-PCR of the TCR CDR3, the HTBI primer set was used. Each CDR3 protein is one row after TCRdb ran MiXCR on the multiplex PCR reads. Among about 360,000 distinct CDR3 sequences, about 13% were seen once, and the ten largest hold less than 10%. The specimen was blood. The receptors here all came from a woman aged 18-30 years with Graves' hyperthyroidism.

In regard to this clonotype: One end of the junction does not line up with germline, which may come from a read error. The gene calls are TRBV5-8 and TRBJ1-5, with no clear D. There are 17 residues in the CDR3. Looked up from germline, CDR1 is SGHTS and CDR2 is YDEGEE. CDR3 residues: CASSLSHSTYSNQSQHF. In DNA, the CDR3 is TGTGCCAGCAGCTTGAGTCATTCCACATATAGCAATCAGTCCCAGCATTTT.

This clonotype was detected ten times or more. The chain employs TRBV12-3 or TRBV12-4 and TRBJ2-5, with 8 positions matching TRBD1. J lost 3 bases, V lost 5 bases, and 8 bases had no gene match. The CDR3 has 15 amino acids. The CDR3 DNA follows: TGTGCCAGCAGTCCCTTACCGGGACAGGAAGAGACCCAGTACTTC. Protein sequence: CASSPLPGQEETQYF.